Listed below are T cell receptor beta chains from one sample, sequenced in a study of blood T cell repertoires in COVID-19. The data were produced by immunoSEQ multiplex PCR, yet TCRdb's version contains in-frame clones alone and is incomplete. Among 130,000 or so clones listed, about 77% were seen once. Sequencing was done on a sample of peripheral blood. These receptors were obtained from a man older than 75 with acute or convalescent COVID-19. Both conserved end residues are part of each CDR3. Each record gives: clone size, D gene, V gene, J gene, CDR3 length, CDR3 protein, CDR3 DNA. A D gene is named only where the DNA matches it firmly. Expanded clones get a size class; other rows say once, few or many, or leave the size out.

few	TRBD1	TRBV2	TRBJ1-5	16	CASSLLGQGAGQPQHF	TGTGCCAGCAGTTTATTGGGACAGGGGGCCGGACAGCCCCAGCATTTT
many	TRBD1	TRBV5-4	TRBJ1-2	16	CASSLEGRGQYYGYTF	TGTGCCAGCAGCTTGGAGGGCAGGGGGCAATACTATGGCTACACCTTC
.	.	TRBV2	TRBJ2-7	13	CASRNRTADEQYF	TGTGCCAGCAGAAACAGGACAGCCGACGAGCAGTACTTC
once	.	TRBV19	TRBJ1-3	13	CASFSRAGNTIYF	TGTGCCAGTTTTTCGAGGGCTGGAAACACCATATATTTT
.	TRBD2	TRBV30	TRBJ2-3	16	CAWRIPSGGSTDTQYF	TGTGCCTGGAGAATCCCTAGCGGGGGGAGCACAGATACGCAGTATTTT
.	TRBD2	TRBV18	TRBJ2-1	17	CASSLQTGGGASGEQFF	TGTGCCAGCTCACTTCAGACCGGGGGGGGCGCGTCCGGTGAGCAGTTCTTC
.	TRBD2	TRBV9	TRBJ2-3	13	CASSPQYGGAQYF	TGTGCCAGCAGCCCACAATACGGGGGGGCGCAGTATTTT
.	TRBD2	TRBV6-1	TRBJ2-1	14	CASSEGGGAYEQFF	TGTGCCAGCAGTGAGGGCGGGGGGGCATATGAGCAGTTCTTC
.	TRBD1	TRBV7-9	TRBJ2-7	13	CASSSQGASEQYF	TGTGCCAGCAGCTCGCAGGGGGCGAGCGAGCAGTACTTC
once	.	TRBV7-9	TRBJ2-7	15	CASSLETSRGYEQYF	TGTGCCAGCAGCTTAGAAACTTCCCGGGGCTACGAGCAGTACTTC
few	.	TRBV6-1	TRBJ1-3	15	CASSEMEFSGNTIYF	TGTGCCAGCAGTGAAATGGAGTTCTCTGGAAACACCATATATTTT
.	.	TRBV30	TRBJ2-3	14	CAWSRGRHTDTQYF	TGTGCCTGGAGTCGTGGCAGGCACACAGATACGCAGTATTTT
.	.	TRBV19	TRBJ2-2	15	CASSRRPGNTGELFF	TGTGCCAGTAGTAGGAGGCCAGGGAACACCGGGGAGCTGTTTTTT
once	.	TRBV7-9	TRBJ1-3	17	CASSGGGTGRPGNTIYF	TGTGCCAGCAGCGGGGGAGGGACCGGCCGGCCTGGAAACACCATATATTTT
many	.	TRBV5-5	TRBJ1-2	17	CASSLTRRDNIRYGYTF	TGTGCCAGCAGCTTGACACGCCGGGACAATATCAGATATGGCTACACCTTC
once	TRBD2	TRBV10-3	TRBJ2-3	14	CATQGRGGSDTQYF	TGTGCCACCCAAGGGAGGGGTGGTTCAGATACGCAGTATTTT
few	.	TRBV19	TRBJ1-5	15	CASSIEGGGNQPQHF	TGTGCCAGTAGTATAGAGGGAGGTGGCAATCAGCCCCAGCATTTT
many	.	TRBV6-5	TRBJ1-6	16	CASSYSGTSYNSPLHF	TGTGCCAGCAGTTACTCAGGGACAAGCTATAATTCACCCCTCCACTTT
.	.	TRBV2	TRBJ1-6	14	CASRADGNNSPLHF	TGTGCCAGCAGGGCGGACGGGAATAATTCACCCCTCCACTTT
few	TRBD1	TRBV10-3	TRBJ2-2	16	CAIRPHGTANTGELFF	TGTGCCATCAGGCCCCACGGGACAGCAAACACCGGGGAGCTGTTTTTT
.	.	TRBV5-6	TRBJ1-2	15	CASSLVRGGGYGYTF	TGTGCCAGCAGCTTGGTGCGGGGAGGGGGCTATGGCTACACCTTC
once	TRBD2	TRBV11-2	TRBJ2-5	15	CASSLGLGGMETQYF	TGTGCCAGCAGCTTAGGGCTCGGGGGGATGGAGACCCAGTACTTC
.	.	TRBV15	TRBJ2-7	17	CATSRDYGSADPYEQYF	TGTGCCACCAGCAGAGACTACGGTAGCGCCGACCCCTACGAGCAGTACTTC
.	.	TRBV5-1	TRBJ2-3	14	CASSLLQLTDTQYF	TGCGCCAGCAGCTTGCTCCAACTCACAGATACGCAGTATTTT
many	TRBD1	TRBV12-3/TRBV12-4	TRBJ1-1	13	CASRGDRGGEAFF	TGTGCCAGCAGAGGGGACAGGGGGGGTGAAGCTTTCTTT
few	.	TRBV6-5	TRBJ2-7	15	CASSSRDFRSYEQYF	TGTGCCAGCAGTTCCCGGGACTTCCGCTCCTACGAGCAGTACTTC
.	TRBD1	TRBV10-3	TRBJ2-7	15	CAISVGTGAAYEQYF	TGTGCCATCAGTGTCGGGACAGGGGCAGCCTACGAGCAGTACTTC
.	TRBD1	TRBV5-8	TRBJ2-6	19	CASSQSPLQGASGANVLTF	TGTGCCAGCAGCCAGTCCCCTCTACAGGGGGCATCTGGGGCCAACGTCCTGACTTTC
.	.	TRBV7-2	TRBJ1-6	12	CVSSLDRRALHF	TGTGTCAGCAGCTTGGACAGAAGGGCCCTCCACTTT
.	TRBD1	TRBV7-8	TRBJ1-2	17	CASSLFGLTGTNYGYTF	TGTGCCAGCAGCTTATTCGGTCTGACAGGGACCAACTATGGCTACACCTTC
.	TRBD1	TRBV27	TRBJ1-2	12	CARGQWSYGYTF	TGTGCCCGGGGACAGTGGAGCTATGGCTACACCTTC
.	.	TRBV11-2	TRBJ1-1	12	CASSHLTGTAFF	TGTGCCAGCAGCCACCTCACAGGGACCGCTTTCTTT
.	.	TRBV28	TRBJ2-7	14	CASSLNRRPYEQYF	TGTGCCAGCAGTTTAAACAGACGACCCTACGAGCAGTACTTC
.	.	TRBV29-1	TRBJ1-4	11	CSGQGHEKLFF	TGCAGCGGGCAGGGCCATGAAAAACTGTTTTTT
.	TRBD1	TRBV7-2	TRBJ2-1	15	CASSLAGTGVDEQFF	TGTGCCAGCAGCTTAGCCGGGACAGGGGTCGATGAGCAGTTCTTC
.	.	TRBV11-2	TRBJ2-5	15	CASSSRRGDQETQYF	TGTGCCAGCAGCTCGCGGCGGGGAGACCAAGAGACCCAGTACTTC
.	TRBD2	TRBV20-1	TRBJ2-1	15	CSASSGGGAVNEQFF	TGCAGTGCTAGTAGTGGCGGGGGGGCCGTCAATGAGCAGTTCTTC
.	.	TRBV3-1/TRBV3-2	TRBJ2-5	15	CASSQRGREQETQYF	TGTGCCAGCAGCCAACGGGGAAGAGAACAAGAGACCCAGTACTTC
.	TRBD1	TRBV4-3	TRBJ2-1	15	CASSQGQGTYNEQFF	TGCGCCAGCAGCCAGGGACAGGGAACCTACAATGAGCAGTTCTTC
.	.	TRBV7-8	TRBJ2-2	17	CASSFREGHKNTGELFF	TGTGCCAGCAGCTTTCGTGAGGGCCACAAGAACACCGGGGAGCTGTTTTTT
.	.	TRBV2	TRBJ2-2	16	CASTAGPAGFTGELFF	TGTGCCAGCACCGCAGGACCCGCAGGGTTCACCGGGGAGCTGTTTTTT
.	.	TRBV5-1	TRBJ2-7	17	CASSYSPTGTSSYEQYF	TGCGCCAGCAGCTATAGCCCCACCGGGACAAGCTCCTACGAGCAGTACTTC
.	.	TRBV12-3/TRBV12-4	TRBJ1-2	13	CASSQTANYGYTF	TGTGCCAGCAGCCAAACAGCTAACTATGGCTACACCTTC
many	.	TRBV9	TRBJ1-1	14	CASSALTGNTEAFF	TGTGCCAGCAGCGCCTTGACGGGGAACACTGAAGCTTTCTTT
.	.	TRBV11-2	TRBJ2-2	15	CASRAPGANTGELFF	TGTGCCAGTAGGGCCCCGGGAGCGAACACCGGGGAGCTGTTTTTT
.	TRBD1	TRBV29-1	TRBJ1-2	13	CSAQTGGGYGYTF	TGCAGCGCTCAGACAGGGGGCGGTTATGGCTACACCTTC
.	TRBD2	TRBV6-6	TRBJ2-5	17	CASSRSLAGGNQETQYF	TGTGCCAGCAGTAGATCCCTAGCGGGGGGGAACCAAGAGACCCAGTACTTC
few	TRBD1	TRBV12-3/TRBV12-4	TRBJ1-2	12	CASSPGGRGYTF	TGTGCCAGCAGTCCAGGGGGCAGGGGCTACACCTTC
few	TRBD1	TRBV29-1	TRBJ2-1	14	CSVLSEQGAGEQFF	TGCAGCGTTCTTTCGGAGCAGGGGGCGGGTGAGCAGTTCTTC
.	.	TRBV7-6	TRBJ2-5	14	CASSLPFAQETQYF	TGTGCCAGCAGCTTGCCATTTGCGCAAGAGACCCAGTACTTC
.	TRBD1	TRBV5-4	TRBJ2-7	12	CASSWNRGEQYF	TGTGCCAGCAGCTGGAACAGGGGCGAGCAGTACTTC